This entry concerns a single TCR beta chain. The data were taken from a study of blood T cell repertoires in COVID-19. Assay: immunoSEQ multiplex PCR; the TCRdb copy retains only in-frame clones and omits some. The repertoire holds a few hundred thousand clones, with roughly four fifths as singletons. The germline gives CDR1 MNHEY, CDR2 SVGEGT. CDR3 length: 19 amino acids. V shed 6 bases and J 6 bases; nucleotides not matched to a gene: 22. The rearrangement uses TRBV6-2 or TRBV6-3 and TRBJ2-7; 11 bases map to TRBD1. The sequenced sample consisted of PBMCs or T cells enriched from blood (not recorded which). The clonotype originates from a woman aged 45-59 years who had recovered from COVID-19. CDR3 DNA: TGTGCCAGCAGCTTCCACGGACAGGGGGCTATGGAGGTGGCGCTCGAGCAGTACTTC. This gives the protein CASSFHGQGAMEVALEQYF.